This TCR beta chain was identified in a study of CD8 T cells in ankylosing spondylitis. This clonotype was seen at least ten times. Its matching antigen is unknown. Study conclusions and caveats: It was reported that disease-linked clones were significantly enriched in matched ankylosing spondylitis synovial fluid. Some motif variants were previously reported in reactive arthritis synovial fluid and blood. It appeared that ankylosing spondylitis blood was characterized by a TCR beta motif of fewer than ten highly homologous variants.

Each CDR3 protein is one row after TCRdb ran MiXCR on the 5' RACE reads. Here the sample spans 25,000 to 30,000 distinct CDR3 sequences, roughly 5% being singletons. This sequence was found in a female donor with ankylosing spondylitis or in good health (not recorded which). The sample comprised blood, either unsorted or a sorted T cell fraction (not recorded which).

CDR3 loop: CASSGSGMRGPGNTIYF. CDR3 sequence (DNA): TGTGCCAGCAGCGGTTCCGGGATGCGGGGTCCTGGAAACACCATATATTTT. The chain combines TRBV9 with TRBJ1-3; no definite D call. Germline V gene lookup returns CDR1 SGDLS and CDR2 YYNGEE. The CDR3 length is 17 residues. The V gene lost 3 bases and the J gene lost 2 bases, with 18 bases spanning the gap.